This is a list of T cell receptor beta chains from one sample in a study of T cell responses to AZD1222 COVID-19 vaccine. Produced via immunoSEQ multiplex PCR; TCRdb's table is partial and in-frame only. Of over 150,000 clones detected, roughly 87% appear once; the ten largest clones hold about 1%. This specimen consisted of peripheral blood, obtained 28 days after the second AZD1222 dose. The receptors come from an adult who received the AZD1222 COVID-19 vaccine. Both conserved end residues are part of each CDR3. D genes are given only for firm matches. Size tells how often a clone was seen (once, few, many) or the class of an expanded clone, and some rows leave it out.

J: TRBJ1-2; V: TRBV5-4; size: NA; D: TRBD1; CDR3: CASSLGQGRVYGYTF; DNA: TGTGCCAGCAGCTTGGGACAGGGGAGGGTCTATGGCTACACCTTC
J: TRBJ2-3; V: TRBV2; size: once; D: TRBD2; CDR3: CASSVYSGGSDTQYF; DNA: TGTGCCAGCAGTGTTTACAGCGGGGGCTCAGATACGCAGTATTTT
J: TRBJ2-3; V: TRBV9; size: NA; D: NA; CDR3: CASGGPLGADTQYF; DNA: TGTGCCAGCGGCGGGCCCCTGGGGGCAGATACGCAGTATTTT
J: TRBJ1-5; V: TRBV3-1/TRBV3-2; size: NA; D: NA; CDR3: CASSPDGLQPQHF; DNA: TGTGCCAGCAGCCCCGACGGGCTTCAGCCCCAGCATTTT
J: TRBJ1-3; V: TRBV20-1; size: NA; D: TRBD1; CDR3: CSASTPKQGGNTIYF; DNA: TGCAGTGCTAGTACGCCTAAACAGGGGGGAAACACCATATATTTT
J: TRBJ1-5; V: TRBV2; size: once; D: TRBD1; CDR3: CASKPGPGQHNQPQHF; DNA: TGTGCCAGCAAGCCGGGGCCGGGACAGCACAATCAGCCCCAGCATTTT
J: TRBJ2-2; V: TRBV4-3; size: NA; D: NA; CDR3: CASSQDEGLGGELFF; DNA: TGCGCCAGCAGCCAAGATGAGGGATTGGGCGGGGAGCTGTTTTTT
J: TRBJ2-1; V: TRBV15; size: NA; D: TRBD2; CDR3: CATSGSSGGANNEQFF; DNA: TGTGCCACCAGCGGATCTAGCGGGGGGGCGAACAATGAGCAGTTCTTC
J: TRBJ2-1; V: TRBV3-1/TRBV3-2; size: NA; D: NA; CDR3: CASSQGYNEQFF; DNA: TGTGCCAGCAGCCAAGGTTACAATGAGCAGTTCTTC
J: TRBJ2-7; V: TRBV11-2; size: NA; D: NA; CDR3: CASSRTSGHYEQYF; DNA: TGTGCCAGCAGCCGAACAAGCGGGCACTACGAGCAGTACTTC
J: TRBJ2-1; V: TRBV4-3; size: NA; D: TRBD1; CDR3: CASSQDIGQGYNEQFF; DNA: TGCGCCAGCAGCCAAGATATAGGACAGGGATACAATGAGCAGTTCTTC
J: TRBJ1-1; V: TRBV7-9; size: NA; D: TRBD1; CDR3: CASSTPTGVGTEAFF; DNA: TGTGCCAGCAGCACCCCGACAGGGGTCGGCACTGAAGCTTTCTTT
J: TRBJ1-1; V: TRBV5-6; size: NA; D: NA; CDR3: CASSLRANTEAFF; DNA: TGTGCCAGCAGCTTAAGGGCGAACACTGAAGCTTTCTTT
J: TRBJ1-2; V: TRBV11-2; size: NA; D: NA; CDR3: CASSLGGTRNGYTF; DNA: TGTGCCAGCAGCTTAGGGGGGACAAGGAATGGCTACACCTTC
J: TRBJ1-1; V: TRBV21-1; size: NA; D: NA; CDR3: CASSNRGGNTEAFF; DNA: TGTGCCAGCAGCAATCGCGGGGGGAACACTGAAGCTTTCTTT
J: TRBJ1-1; V: TRBV12-5; size: NA; D: TRBD1; CDR3: CASGLATWGRGPTEAFF; DNA: TGTGCTAGTGGTTTGGCCACCTGGGGCAGGGGGCCCACTGAAGCTTTCTTT
J: TRBJ1-5; V: TRBV6-1; size: NA; D: NA; CDR3: CASSERRVSNQPQHF; DNA: TGTGCCAGCAGTGAAAGAAGGGTTAGCAATCAGCCCCAGCATTTT
J: TRBJ1-6; V: TRBV9; size: NA; D: NA; CDR3: CASSVVDSTPLHF; DNA: TGTGCCAGCAGCGTAGTAGACTCCACACCCCTCCACTTT
J: TRBJ1-2; V: TRBV10-1; size: NA; D: TRBD1; CDR3: CASSSTPSRDSYGYTF; DNA: TGCGCCAGCAGCTCAACCCCTAGCCGGGACAGCTATGGCTACACCTTC
J: TRBJ2-7; V: TRBV19; size: NA; D: TRBD1; CDR3: CASSERQGASYEQYF; DNA: TGTGCCAGTAGTGAGCGGCAGGGGGCCTCCTACGAGCAGTACTTC
J: TRBJ1-1; V: TRBV19; size: few; D: NA; CDR3: CASTRLRGINTEAFF; DNA: TGTGCCAGTACTCGACTGCGGGGTATTAACACTGAAGCTTTCTTT
J: TRBJ2-7; V: TRBV30; size: NA; D: NA; CDR3: CAWNRGYEQYF; DNA: TGTGCCTGGAATAGGGGATACGAGCAGTACTTC
J: TRBJ1-5; V: TRBV7-2; size: once; D: TRBD1; CDR3: CASSLVTGVGQPQHF; DNA: TGTGCCAGCAGCTTAGTGACAGGGGTAGGTCAGCCCCAGCATTTT
J: TRBJ2-1; V: TRBV30; size: once; D: NA; CDR3: CAWRPDKREFSSYNEQFF; DNA: TGTGCCTGGAGACCGGACAAAAGGGAATTTTCCTCCTACAATGAGCAGTTCTTC
J: TRBJ2-5; V: TRBV12-3/TRBV12-4; size: NA; D: NA; CDR3: CASSVRGEETQYF; DNA: TGTGCCAGCAGTGTCAGGGGGGAAGAGACCCAGTACTTC
J: TRBJ1-1; V: TRBV7-2; size: NA; D: NA; CDR3: CASSQDYGEAFF; DNA: TGTGCCAGCAGCCAAGACTACGGTGAAGCTTTCTTT
J: TRBJ2-5; V: TRBV21-1; size: few; D: NA; CDR3: CASSILQGCQETQYF; DNA: TGTGCCAGCAGCATACTACAGGGCTGCCAAGAGACCCAGTACTTC
J: TRBJ1-2; V: TRBV19; size: NA; D: NA; CDR3: CASQAGSRYGYTF; DNA: TGTGCCAGTCAGGCAGGGAGCCGCTATGGCTACACCTTC
J: TRBJ2-1; V: TRBV3-1/TRBV3-2; size: once; D: TRBD2; CDR3: CASSPQAGLNEQFF; DNA: TGTGCCAGCAGCCCGCAAGCGGGGCTCAATGAGCAGTTCTTC
J: TRBJ1-3; V: TRBV7-2; size: NA; D: NA; CDR3: CASSLGGGGNTIYF; DNA: TGTGCCAGCAGCTTAGGGGGAGGAGGAAACACCATATATTTT
J: TRBJ1-3; V: TRBV27; size: NA; D: NA; CDR3: CASSLGNTIYF; DNA: TGTGCCAGCAGTTTAGGAAACACCATATATTTT
J: TRBJ1-5; V: TRBV19; size: NA; D: NA; CDR3: CASSPRTDSNQPQHF; DNA: TGTGCCAGTAGTCCGAGGACAGATAGCAATCAGCCCCAGCATTTT
J: TRBJ2-5; V: TRBV5-1; size: NA; D: TRBD2; CDR3: CASSLRLAGGNQETQYF; DNA: TGCGCCAGCAGCCTTAGACTAGCGGGGGGCAACCAAGAGACCCAGTACTTC
J: TRBJ1-6; V: TRBV7-9; size: NA; D: NA; CDR3: CASTRGGQNNSPLHF; DNA: TGTGCCAGCACCCGGGGGGGCCAGAATAATTCACCCCTCCACTTT
J: TRBJ1-2; V: TRBV5-1; size: NA; D: NA; CDR3: CASSKDSAGYGYTF; DNA: TGCGCCAGCAGCAAGGACAGTGCCGGCTATGGCTACACCTTC
J: TRBJ2-7; V: TRBV27; size: NA; D: TRBD2; CDR3: CASSSTGGGNEQYF; DNA: TGTGCCAGCAGTTCGACCGGCGGGGGAAACGAGCAGTACTTC
J: TRBJ1-1; V: TRBV11-2; size: NA; D: NA; CDR3: CASSSGHGTGNTEAFF; DNA: TGTGCCAGCAGCTCCGGTCATGGCACAGGGAACACTGAAGCTTTCTTT
J: TRBJ2-3; V: TRBV14; size: NA; D: NA; CDR3: CASSQEGQGGTDTQYF; DNA: TGTGCCAGCAGCCAGGAGGGGCAGGGGGGCACAGATACGCAGTATTTT
J: TRBJ1-2; V: TRBV7-9; size: NA; D: TRBD1; CDR3: CASSRTRPTGPYGYTF; DNA: TGTGCCAGCAGCCGGACACGCCCGACAGGGCCCTATGGCTACACCTTC
J: TRBJ2-6; V: TRBV27; size: NA; D: TRBD1; CDR3: CASSGPTGGPSGANVLTF; DNA: TGTGCCAGCAGTGGACCGACAGGGGGTCCCTCTGGGGCCAACGTCCTGACTTTC
J: TRBJ2-7; V: TRBV11-2; size: NA; D: TRBD1; CDR3: CASSHGQGLSYEQYF; DNA: TGTGCCAGCAGCCATGGACAGGGATTATCCTACGAGCAGTACTTC
J: TRBJ1-5; V: TRBV18; size: NA; D: NA; CDR3: CASSPGYSNQPQHF; DNA: TGTGCCAGCTCACCAGGGTATAGCAATCAGCCCCAGCATTTT
J: TRBJ1-6; V: TRBV5-1; size: NA; D: TRBD1; CDR3: CASSFSGGSSYNSPLHF; DNA: TGCGCCAGCAGCTTTTCAGGGGGAAGCTCCTATAATTCACCCCTCCACTTT
J: TRBJ2-7; V: TRBV7-9; size: NA; D: NA; CDR3: CASLSGGQSSYEQYF; DNA: TGTGCCAGCCTTTCTGGGGGCCAATCCTCCTACGAGCAGTACTTC
J: TRBJ1-5; V: TRBV5-6; size: NA; D: NA; CDR3: CASSRWGRNFNQPQHF; DNA: TGTGCCAGCAGCCGATGGGGACGGAACTTCAATCAGCCCCAGCATTTT
J: TRBJ1-1; V: TRBV20-1; size: NA; D: NA; CDR3: CSVGSDTEAFF; DNA: TGCAGTGTGGGATCCGACACTGAAGCTTTCTTT
J: TRBJ1-6; V: TRBV5-6; size: NA; D: NA; CDR3: CASSLDRANSPLHF; DNA: TGTGCCAGCAGCTTGGACCGAGCCAATTCACCCCTCCACTTT
J: TRBJ1-1; V: TRBV29-1; size: NA; D: NA; CDR3: CSVERPLNTEAFF; DNA: TGCAGCGTTGAAAGACCGCTGAACACTGAAGCTTTCTTT
J: TRBJ1-1; V: TRBV19; size: NA; D: NA; CDR3: CASSVGGAEAFF; DNA: TGTGCCAGTAGTGTGGGAGGGGCTGAAGCTTTCTTT
J: TRBJ1-6; V: TRBV2; size: once; D: TRBD1; CDR3: CASRETGQNSPLHF; DNA: TGTGCCAGCAGGGAGACGGGACAGAATTCACCCCTCCACTTT
J: TRBJ2-7; V: TRBV18; size: NA; D: NA; CDR3: CASSPRRAGGGVNEQYF; DNA: TGTGCCAGCTCACCAAGGAGGGCGGGTGGCGGAGTTAACGAGCAGTACTTC
J: TRBJ2-7; V: TRBV9; size: NA; D: NA; CDR3: CASSVDGTFEAYEQYF; DNA: TGTGCCAGCAGCGTAGATGGGACATTCGAGGCCTACGAGCAGTACTTC